This T cell receptor beta chain was observed in a study of technical replicates of blood from a handful of donors. Repertoires were generated with immunoSEQ multiplex PCR, while TCRdb's copy carries only in-frame clones and drops some. The table records tens of thousands of clones, roughly 94% of them present only once. The source material was T cells isolated from PBMCs. The sequence was obtained from a human donor in good health.

The CDR3: CASSLLTENTEAFF. DNA for the CDR3: TGCGCCAGCAGCTTGCTGACAGAGAACACTGAAGCTTTCTTT. The chain uses TRBV5-1 and TRBJ1-1, with D maybe TRBD1 (5 bases). The CDR3 spans 14 residues. Germline V gene data show CDR1 as SGHRS and CDR2 as YFSETQ. Between the trimmed V and J ends, which lost 1 base and 1 base, there was a span of 8 bases.